This TCR beta chain was captured in a study of T cells in Graves' hyperthyroidism and ophthalmopathy (dated by TCRdb to between 2019 and 2020). About the investigation overall: Peripheral blood samples were taken at the time of initial diagnosis, prior to any treatment. To identify distinguishing TCR V-J signatures, a discovery cohort of 100 or so patients was used, comprising under 45 with Graves' ophthalmopathy and under 60 with stable Graves' hyperthyroidism. An independent validation cohort of under 20 hyperthyroidism patients and about 15 patients who later progressed to ophthalmopathy tested prospective prediction of ophthalmopathy. For training and testing, the 110 or so patients in the discovery cohort were randomly divided in a 7:3 ratio. In addition, the study compared T-cell repertoires in thyroid tissue and in blood from several Graves' hyperthyroidism patients. After sampling, hyperthyroidism patients received methimazole starting at 30 mg daily, and ophthalmopathy patients received high-dose intravenous methylprednisolone. TCR Vbeta CDR3 sequencing of some 140 peripheral blood samples (over 40 ophthalmopathy, roughly 74 hyperthyroidism and some 17 progressor patients) is reported in the paper.

Results the study describes overall, beyond this receptor: Most expanded thyroid clonotypes (frequency above 0.001) were also detected in blood, suggesting blood repertoires may reflect thyroid immune responses. In cross-validation, a model built on a 13 V-J signature told ophthalmopathy apart from stable hyperthyroidism with about 90% sensitivity and roughly 82% specificity, and in testing the same model reached 80%/75%. No statistical method was used to set the sample size in advance, and investigators knew the group allocation. In validation, the model predicted progression to ophthalmopathy with 55% to 71% sensitivity and around 72% specificity, a median of 6.5 months before onset.

This clonotype was counted ten times or more. Its antigen target is currently unknown. Qualities for individual bases were not recorded, and no much larger clone is one base off. Based on the germline V gene (reference sequence), the CDR1 and CDR2 sequences are DFQATT and SNEGSKA. V sheds 3 bases and J sheds 4 bases, leaving 10 bases between their ends. The CDR3 contains 13 residues, cysteine and phenylalanine counted. The sequence is cut down to CDR3 DNA, 39 bases in frame from base 1. Stable Graves' hyperthyroidism was defined as no progression to ophthalmopathy during 18 months of follow-up. Hyperthyroidism patients were newly diagnosed, with disease duration under 2 months, and aged 18 to 65 years. Patients with uncontrolled infections, other autoimmune diseases, pregnancy or lactation were excluded. Clinical symptoms, serum thyroxine and TRAb, thyroid ultrasound, and orbital computed tomography formed the basis for the diagnoses. PBMCs were separated from roughly 9.3 ml of fresh peripheral blood using Ficoll-Paque density gradient centrifugation. Total RNA was extracted with Trizol reagent, and quality was checked on an Agilent 2100 Bioanalyzer.

TCR beta CDR3 regions were amplified from RNA transcripts. For the first round of RT-PCR on the TCR CDR3, the HTBI primer set was used together with the Qiagen OneStep RT-PCR kit. Libraries were constructed in a second round of multiplex PCR, after which size selection and purification were carried out. Paired-end sequencing of the libraries was performed with 100 bp reads on an Illumina HiSeq2000. The authors' analysis ran thus. SOAPnuke was used to process the raw data, removing reads that contained adapters or uncalled bases, had a mean Phred below 15, or lacked an exact match to the constant primer or identifier. COPE v1.2.5 was used to merge high-quality paired reads, and clonotypes were defined as unique nucleotide sequences. MiTCR v1.1 was used to align clonotypes to the IMGT TRBV, TRBD and TRBJ reference segments. Only V-J combinations with frequency above 0.0001, covering 98% to 99.2% of repertoires, were analysed. A TCS score was defined as the ratio between F50 (clonal expansion) and ExV (chaos), using BLOSUM62-based TCRdist between CDR3 peptides within each V-J. Welch's t-statistics and random forest reduced approximately 520 V-J features to about 12, which were used in a naive Bayes classifier (R e1071). TCRdb trimmed the raw reads at Q25, called clones with MiXCR and kept productive beta chains. A single entry per CDR3 protein holds the most common genes and DNA from its merged rows. The V and J calls and clone size come from TCRdb's table, not from the authors' own analysis. The sample includes about 740,000 distinct CDR3 sequences, with around 15% observed a single time. The ten biggest clones cover about a tenth of the sample.

The chain uses TRBV20-1 and TRBJ1-5; TRBD1 is possibly the D segment (6 matching bases). This sequence was found in a young woman with Graves' hyperthyroidism. Sequencing input: blood. The CDR3 protein: CSASMGANQPQHF. At the DNA level, the sequence is TGCAGTGCTAGTATGGGGGCAAATCAGCCCCAGCATTTT.